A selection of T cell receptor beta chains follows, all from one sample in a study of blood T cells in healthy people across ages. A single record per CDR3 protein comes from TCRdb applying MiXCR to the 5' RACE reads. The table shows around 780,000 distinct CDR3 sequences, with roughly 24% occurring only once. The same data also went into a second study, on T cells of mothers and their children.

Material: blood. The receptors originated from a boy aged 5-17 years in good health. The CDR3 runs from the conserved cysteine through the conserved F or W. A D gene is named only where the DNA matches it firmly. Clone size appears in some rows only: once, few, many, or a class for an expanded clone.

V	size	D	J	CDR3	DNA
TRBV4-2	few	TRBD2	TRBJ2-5	CASSQDAAGLGTQYF	TGTGCCAGCAGCCAAGATGCGGCAGGACTAGGTACCCAGTACTTC
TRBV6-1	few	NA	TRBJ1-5	CASSGGQPQHF	TGTGCCAGCAGTGGTGGTCAGCCCCAGCATTTT
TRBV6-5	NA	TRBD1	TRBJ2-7	CASSYSGTGYEQYF	TGTGCCAGCAGTTACTCGGGGACAGGATACGAGCAGTACTTC
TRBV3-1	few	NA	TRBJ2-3	CASRQQTVDTQYF	TGTGCCAGCAGACAACAAACTGTGGATACGCAGTATTTT
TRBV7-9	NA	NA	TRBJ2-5	CASSSARDSQETQYF	TGTGCCAGCAGCTCTGCCCGGGACTCACAAGAGACCCAGTACTTC
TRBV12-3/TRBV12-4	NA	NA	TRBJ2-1	CASRADSSSYNEQFF	TGTGCCAGCAGGGCCGACAGTAGCTCCTACAATGAGCAGTTCTTC
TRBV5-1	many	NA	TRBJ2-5	CASASQETQYF	TGCGCCAGCGCCTCCCAAGAGACCCAGTACTTC
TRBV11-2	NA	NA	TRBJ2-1	CASSSPRRSNEQFF	TGTGCCAGCAGCTCCCCTCGTAGGAGCAATGAGCAGTTCTTC
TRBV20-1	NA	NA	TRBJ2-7	CSAREGGGASYEQYF	TGCAGTGCTAGAGAGGGAGGGGGGGCCTCCTACGAGCAGTACTTC
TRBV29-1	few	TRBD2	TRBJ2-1	CSVEGLAGTSYNEQFF	TGCAGCGTTGAGGGACTAGCGGGGACCTCCTACAATGAGCAGTTCTTC
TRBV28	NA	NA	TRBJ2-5	CASTMGTGAGTQYF	TGTGCCAGCACTATGGGCACGGGCGCGGGGACCCAGTACTTC
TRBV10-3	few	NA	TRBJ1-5	CAISEGGDDQPQHF	TGTGCCATCAGTGAAGGTGGGGATGATCAGCCCCAGCATTTT
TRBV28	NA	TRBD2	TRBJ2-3	CASSLPGLAGVNTQYF	TGTGCCAGCAGTCTACCGGGACTAGCGGGTGTGAATACGCAGTATTTT
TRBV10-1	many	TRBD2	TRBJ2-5	CASSESGTSWGETQYF	TGCGCCAGCAGTGAGTCGGGGACTAGCTGGGGGGAGACCCAGTACTTC
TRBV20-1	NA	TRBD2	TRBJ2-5	CSARPGLGGLETQYF	TGCAGTGCTAGGCCGGGACTAGGCGGGTTGGAGACCCAGTACTTC
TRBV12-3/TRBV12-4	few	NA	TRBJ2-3	CASSSQEQGRYTQYF	TGTGCCAGCAGTTCTCAAGAACAGGGGAGGTATACGCAGTATTTT
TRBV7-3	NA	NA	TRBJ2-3	CASSLSGGVIDTQYF	TGTGCCAGCAGCTTATCGGGGGGCGTCATAGATACGCAGTATTTT
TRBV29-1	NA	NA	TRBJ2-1	CSVGDSVGSYNEQFF	TGCAGCGTTGGAGATTCCGTTGGGTCCTACAATGAGCAGTTCTTC
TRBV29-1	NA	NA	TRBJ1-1	CSVEGPQGPLNTEAFF	TGCAGCGTTGAAGGTCCGCAGGGTCCCTTGAACACTGAAGCTTTCTTT
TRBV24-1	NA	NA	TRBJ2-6	CATSDASGANVLTF	TGTGCCACCAGTGATGCCTCTGGGGCCAACGTCCTGACTTTC
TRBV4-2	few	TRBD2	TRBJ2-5	CASSRASGGTETQYF	TGTGCCAGCAGCCGGGCTAGCGGGGGAACGGAGACCCAGTACTTC
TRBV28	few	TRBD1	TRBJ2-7	CAVQGNSYEQYF	TGTGCCGTACAGGGGAATTCCTACGAGCAGTACTTC
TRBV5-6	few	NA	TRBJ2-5	CASSSDRSETQYF	TGTGCCAGCAGCTCTGACAGGAGTGAGACCCAGTACTTC
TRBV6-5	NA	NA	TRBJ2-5	CASSYITGVYQETQYF	TGTGCCAGCAGTTATATCACGGGGGTCTACCAAGAGACCCAGTACTTC
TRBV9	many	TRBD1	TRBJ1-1	CASRGQGDTEAFF	TGTGCCAGCAGGGGACAGGGGGACACTGAAGCTTTCTTT
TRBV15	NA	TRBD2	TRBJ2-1	CATSRGGTSGTGEQFF	TGTGCCACCAGCAGAGGTGGGACTAGCGGGACCGGTGAGCAGTTCTTC
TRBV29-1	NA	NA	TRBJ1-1	CSVYQDSGAFF	TGCAGCGTTTACCAGGACAGTGGGGCTTTCTTT
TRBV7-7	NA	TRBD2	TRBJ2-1	CASSLSGTSGEQFF	TGTGCCAGCAGCTTATCTGGGACTAGCGGTGAGCAGTTCTTC
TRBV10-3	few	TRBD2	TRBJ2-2	CAIRPGLGVHGELFF	TGTGCCATCAGACCGGGACTAGGGGTCCACGGGGAGCTGTTTTTT
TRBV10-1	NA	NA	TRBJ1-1	CASSEDTSHGAFF	TGCGCCAGCAGTGAAGACACTTCTCACGGAGCTTTCTTT
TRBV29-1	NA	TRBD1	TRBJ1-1	CSVITGQGNTEAFF	TGCAGCGTTATCACTGGACAGGGGAACACTGAAGCTTTCTTT
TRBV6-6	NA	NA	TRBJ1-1	CASVARDTEAFF	TGTGCCAGCGTTGCCAGGGACACTGAAGCTTTCTTT
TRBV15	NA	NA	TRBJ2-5	CATSRDRGTQETQYF	TGTGCCACCAGCAGAGATCGGGGAACCCAAGAGACCCAGTACTTC
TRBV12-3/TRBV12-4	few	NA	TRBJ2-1	CASSLIFNEQFF	TGTGCCAGCAGTTTAATCTTCAATGAGCAGTTCTTC
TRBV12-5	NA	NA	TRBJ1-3	CATQTDGNTIYF	TGTGCTACCCAGACTGATGGAAACACCATATATTTT